Given below is one T cell receptor beta chain in context. In germline, CDR1 is GTSNPN, CDR2 SVGIG (reference sequence). This CDR3 comprises 13 residues. V shed 1 base, J shed 5 bases, and the junction held 2 bases outside the gene matches. Sequencing templates came from extracted RNA that was reverse transcribed into cDNA. TCRdb's copy holds only in-frame clones and misses some; the assay was immunoSEQ multiplex PCR. The sample lists about 180,000 clones; about 70% were seen once. This specimen belongs to a study of CD8+ T cells in alopecia areata. This rearrangement joins TRBV30 to TRBJ1-5, with 7 bases fitting TRBD1. The sequence was collected from a human donor with alopecia areata. Sequenced material: CD8+ T cells sorted from blood, taken at week 0. The CDR3 nucleotides are TGTGCCTGGAGTGAGACAGGGTATCAGCCCCAGCATTTT. This sequence encodes CAWSETGYQPQHF.